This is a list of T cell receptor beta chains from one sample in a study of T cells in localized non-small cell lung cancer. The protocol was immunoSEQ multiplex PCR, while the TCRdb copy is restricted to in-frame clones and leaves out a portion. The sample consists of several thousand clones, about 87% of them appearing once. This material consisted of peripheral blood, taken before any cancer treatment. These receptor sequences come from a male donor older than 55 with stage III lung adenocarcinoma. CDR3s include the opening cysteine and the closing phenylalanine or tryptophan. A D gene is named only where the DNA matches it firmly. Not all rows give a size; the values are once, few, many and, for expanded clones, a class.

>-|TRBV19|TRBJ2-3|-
TGTGCCAGTAGCCTCCTCCCCACAGGGATTCACAATACGCAGTATTTT
CASSLLPTGIHNTQYF
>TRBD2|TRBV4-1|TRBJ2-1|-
TGCGCCAGCAGCCAAGTTAGCGGGAGCTCCTACAATGAGCAGTTCTTC
CASSQVSGSSYNEQFF
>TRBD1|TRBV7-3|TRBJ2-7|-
TGTGCCAGCAGCCCGGACAGGGGGCCCTACGAGCAGTACTTC
CASSPDRGPYEQYF
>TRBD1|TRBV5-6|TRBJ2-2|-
TGTGCCAGCCGGACAGGGGTTTACACCGGGGAGCTGTTTTTT
CASRTGVYTGELFF
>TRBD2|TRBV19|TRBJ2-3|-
TGTGCCAGTTCCTCGGGGTGGACTAGCGGGGGGGCCGGTACAGATACGCAGTATTTT
CASSSGWTSGGAGTDTQYF
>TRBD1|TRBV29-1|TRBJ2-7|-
TGCAGCGTTGAAAGGGGAAGAGACAGGGGGCCCTACGAGCAGTACTTC
CSVERGRDRGPYEQYF
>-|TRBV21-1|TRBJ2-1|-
TGTGCCAGCAGCAACGGTTTGAGTTTACGTCGGGGACTAGCGCATCGAATGCAGTTCTTC
CASSNGLSLRRGLAHRMQFF
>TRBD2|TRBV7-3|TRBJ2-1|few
TGTGCCAGCAGCTTAGCGGGAGGGCCGAACCATGAGCAGTTCTTC
CASSLAGGPNHEQFF
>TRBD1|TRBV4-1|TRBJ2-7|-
TGCGCCAGCAGCCAAGTGGGTACAGGGGGCGCCTACGAGCAGTACTTC
CASSQVGTGGAYEQYF
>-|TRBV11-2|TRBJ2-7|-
TGTGCCAGCAGCTTTGGGCAGGGTAGCGACGAGCAGTACTTC
CASSFGQGSDEQYF
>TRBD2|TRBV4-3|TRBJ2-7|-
TGCGCCAGCAGCCACGTAGCGGGAGAGTTCTACGAGCAGTACTTC
CASSHVAGEFYEQYF
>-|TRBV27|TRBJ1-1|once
TGTGCCAGCAGTTTATCCATAATCAGCAACACTGAAGCTTTCTTT
CASSLSIISNTEAFF
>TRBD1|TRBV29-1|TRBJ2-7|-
TGCAGCGTTGAATTAACGGACAGGGGTCGCGAGCAGTACTTC
CSVELTDRGREQYF
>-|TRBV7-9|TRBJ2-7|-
TGTGCCAGCAGCTTAGGCCAGGGTCCAGCCTACGAGCAGTACTTC
CASSLGQGPAYEQYF
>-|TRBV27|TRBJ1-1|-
TGTGCCAGCAGCTTTTCAGTCGGGGGCACTGAAGCTTTCTTT
CASSFSVGGTEAFF
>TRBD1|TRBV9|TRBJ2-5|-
TGTGCCAGCAGCGTATTTCAGGGGGTAAACCAAGAGACCCAGTACTTC
CASSVFQGVNQETQYF